The rows below give T cell receptor beta chains drawn from one sample of a study of shared clonotypes between healthy human individuals. Profiling relied on immunoSEQ multiplex PCR, and the TCRdb table lists in-frame clones only, not all of them. The table has some 2,100,000 clones, almost 96% seen once. The sequenced sample was naive CD4+ T cells sorted from blood. The receptors stem from a man between 18 and 35 years old in good health. Each CDR3 is given with its conserved first and last residue. D genes are given only for firm matches. Not every row has a clone size; where given, it reads once, few, many or a size class.

cdr3_nt: TGTGCCAGCAGGGGCAGGGTGGGATCTGAAGCTTTCTTT; cdr3_aa: CASRGRVGSEAFF; v_call: TRBV27; d_call: -; j_call: TRBJ1-1; clone_size: -
cdr3_nt: TGTGCCAGCAGCCCCCGAAACTCTGGGGCCAACGTCCTGACTTTC; cdr3_aa: CASSPRNSGANVLTF; v_call: TRBV5-4; d_call: -; j_call: TRBJ2-6; clone_size: -
cdr3_nt: TGTGCCATCAGTGAGTCACTAGGTAGCGGTCAAGGGGCCCAGTACTTC; cdr3_aa: CAISESLGSGQGAQYF; v_call: TRBV10-3; d_call: -; j_call: TRBJ2-5; clone_size: -
cdr3_nt: TGTGCCATCAGCACAGGAACGACCGGGGAGCTGTTTTTT; cdr3_aa: CAISTGTTGELFF; v_call: TRBV10-3; d_call: -; j_call: TRBJ2-2; clone_size: -
cdr3_nt: TGTGCCAGCAGTGATTTTTCAGGGAGCGGCAATCAGCCCCAGCATTTT; cdr3_aa: CASSDFSGSGNQPQHF; v_call: TRBV2; d_call: -; j_call: TRBJ1-5; clone_size: -
cdr3_nt: TGTGCCAGCAGTCGAGAGACAGCGTATTCAACTAATGAAAAACTGTTTTTT; cdr3_aa: CASSRETAYSTNEKLFF; v_call: TRBV2; d_call: -; j_call: TRBJ1-4; clone_size: -
cdr3_nt: TGCGCCAGCAGCTTCGGGCTAGCGGGAGAGACCCAGTACTTC; cdr3_aa: CASSFGLAGETQYF; v_call: TRBV5-1; d_call: TRBD2; j_call: TRBJ2-5; clone_size: -
cdr3_nt: TGTGCCAGCAGTGAAGCGTTAGTCCTAGCTAAAAACATTCAGTACTTC; cdr3_aa: CASSEALVLAKNIQYF; v_call: TRBV2; d_call: -; j_call: TRBJ2-4; clone_size: -
cdr3_nt: TGCGCCAGCAGCCAAGAAACTAGCGGGAGGGTTACAGATACGCAGTATTTT; cdr3_aa: CASSQETSGRVTDTQYF; v_call: TRBV4-3; d_call: TRBD2; j_call: TRBJ2-3; clone_size: once
cdr3_nt: TGTGCCGTCGGGGGACAGGGTAATTCACCCCTCCACTTT; cdr3_aa: CAVGGQGNSPLHF; v_call: TRBV6-5; d_call: TRBD1; j_call: TRBJ1-6; clone_size: -
cdr3_nt: TGCGCGACTTCGGGGCCAGGGGAGCAGTACTTC; cdr3_aa: CATSGPGEQYF; v_call: TRBV10-2; d_call: -; j_call: TRBJ2-7; clone_size: -
cdr3_nt: TGTGCCAGCAGTAGGGGCCGGGCGAACACTGAAGCTTTCTTT; cdr3_aa: CASSRGRANTEAFF; v_call: TRBV6-5; d_call: -; j_call: TRBJ1-1; clone_size: -
cdr3_nt: TGCGCCAGCAGCCGACAGCCATTGGAGACCCAGTACTTC; cdr3_aa: CASSRQPLETQYF; v_call: TRBV5-1; d_call: -; j_call: TRBJ2-5; clone_size: once
cdr3_nt: TGTGCCAGCAGCTATACGAGGACAGGGGGCCAACAGCAGTACTTC; cdr3_aa: CASSYTRTGGQQQYF; v_call: TRBV5-6; d_call: TRBD1; j_call: TRBJ2-7; clone_size: -
cdr3_nt: TGTGCCAGCAGTGACGGTAGGGGCCGGGAAGAAGAGACCCAGTACTTC; cdr3_aa: CASSDGRGREEETQYF; v_call: TRBV2; d_call: -; j_call: TRBJ2-5; clone_size: once
cdr3_nt: TGTGCCAGCAGTTTGGAGACAGCGAACACTGAAGCTTTCTTT; cdr3_aa: CASSLETANTEAFF; v_call: TRBV28; d_call: -; j_call: TRBJ1-1; clone_size: -
cdr3_nt: TGTGCCAGCAGTGCTCGAGCCTCGATAAGGGACTCACCCCTCCACTTT; cdr3_aa: CASSARASIRDSPLHF; v_call: TRBV2; d_call: -; j_call: TRBJ1-6; clone_size: -
cdr3_nt: TGTGCCAGCAGCCCTCAACTTAGCGGGAGGGTGGGCAATGAGCAGTTCTTC; cdr3_aa: CASSPQLSGRVGNEQFF; v_call: TRBV7-2; d_call: TRBD2; j_call: TRBJ2-1; clone_size: -
cdr3_nt: TGTGCCAGCACTCCCCCGGGACACAAAGAAGCTTTCTTT; cdr3_aa: CASTPPGHKEAFF; v_call: TRBV5-4; d_call: -; j_call: TRBJ1-1; clone_size: -
cdr3_nt: TGTGCCAGCAGTTTAGGGACAGGGGGACCCGGGGCCAACGTCCTGACTTTC; cdr3_aa: CASSLGTGGPGANVLTF; v_call: TRBV28; d_call: TRBD1; j_call: TRBJ2-6; clone_size: -
cdr3_nt: TGTGCCAGTAGTGGACATCAGGGGGCGGGCTACAATGAGCAGTTCTTC; cdr3_aa: CASSGHQGAGYNEQFF; v_call: TRBV19; d_call: TRBD1; j_call: TRBJ2-1; clone_size: -
cdr3_nt: TGTGCCAGCAGCTTAGCGAGCGGGGGCCCCCAAGAGACCCAGTACTTC; cdr3_aa: CASSLASGGPQETQYF; v_call: TRBV7-9; d_call: TRBD2; j_call: TRBJ2-5; clone_size: -
cdr3_nt: TGTGCCAGCAGCTTAGCCTTGAATTCACCCCTCCACTTT; cdr3_aa: CASSLALNSPLHF; v_call: TRBV7-2; d_call: -; j_call: TRBJ1-6; clone_size: -
cdr3_nt: TGTGCCAGCAGCGGAGGGACAGGGGATTTCAGTACTGAAGCTTTCTTT; cdr3_aa: CASSGGTGDFSTEAFF; v_call: TRBV9; d_call: TRBD1; j_call: TRBJ1-1; clone_size: -
cdr3_nt: TGTGCCTGGAGTATAACGGAAAACACCGGGGAGCTGTTTTTT; cdr3_aa: CAWSITENTGELFF; v_call: TRBV30; d_call: -; j_call: TRBJ2-2; clone_size: -
cdr3_nt: TGCGCCAGCAGCCGAGGACTAGCTATAACCGGGGAGCTGTTTTTT; cdr3_aa: CASSRGLAITGELFF; v_call: TRBV4-3; d_call: TRBD2; j_call: TRBJ2-2; clone_size: -
cdr3_nt: TGTGCCTGGAGTGTACGTGTCTCTGGAAACACCATATATTTT; cdr3_aa: CAWSVRVSGNTIYF; v_call: TRBV30; d_call: -; j_call: TRBJ1-3; clone_size: -
cdr3_nt: TGCGCCAGCAGCGGGGGACAGGGGGGCCCCTACGAGCAGTACTTC; cdr3_aa: CASSGGQGGPYEQYF; v_call: TRBV5-1; d_call: TRBD1; j_call: TRBJ2-7; clone_size: -
cdr3_nt: TGCAGCGCTGTGACAGGAGGGCTGTTTTTT; cdr3_aa: CSAVTGGLFF; v_call: TRBV29-1; d_call: -; j_call: TRBJ2-2; clone_size: few
cdr3_nt: TGCGCCAGCAGCTGGAGGGGACTAGCGGACCAAGAGACCCAGTACTTC; cdr3_aa: CASSWRGLADQETQYF; v_call: TRBV5-1; d_call: TRBD2; j_call: TRBJ2-5; clone_size: -
cdr3_nt: TGTGCCAGCAGTCTCGGTAATGGCTACACCTTC; cdr3_aa: CASSLGNGYTF; v_call: TRBV14; d_call: -; j_call: TRBJ1-2; clone_size: -
cdr3_nt: TGCAGCGTTGTGGACAGGGTAGAGACCCAGTACTTC; cdr3_aa: CSVVDRVETQYF; v_call: TRBV29-1; d_call: TRBD1; j_call: TRBJ2-5; clone_size: -
cdr3_nt: TGTGCCAGCACGAGGGGGCTTAATGAAAAACTGTTTTTT; cdr3_aa: CASTRGLNEKLFF; v_call: TRBV2; d_call: TRBD1; j_call: TRBJ1-4; clone_size: once
cdr3_nt: TGCGCCAGCAGCGCAACTAGCGACACAGATACGCAGTATTTT; cdr3_aa: CASSATSDTDTQYF; v_call: TRBV5-1; d_call: TRBD2; j_call: TRBJ2-3; clone_size: -
cdr3_nt: TGTGCCACCAAGACGGGACTAGCTTCCAATGAGCAGTTCTTC; cdr3_aa: CATKTGLASNEQFF; v_call: TRBV6-5; d_call: TRBD2; j_call: TRBJ2-1; clone_size: -
cdr3_nt: TGTGCCAGCAGCCCACTGAAAGGGACAGGGAGGACCCAAGAGACCCAGTACTTC; cdr3_aa: CASSPLKGTGRTQETQYF; v_call: TRBV13; d_call: TRBD1; j_call: TRBJ2-5; clone_size: -
cdr3_nt: TGTGCCAGCAGTTCGGGGACGGGCGGTAAGAAGTACTTC; cdr3_aa: CASSSGTGGKKYF; v_call: TRBV28; d_call: -; j_call: TRBJ2-7; clone_size: -
cdr3_nt: TGTGCCAGCAGCTTATTGCAGGGGAACACTGAAGCTTTCTTT; cdr3_aa: CASSLLQGNTEAFF; v_call: TRBV7-2; d_call: -; j_call: TRBJ1-1; clone_size: -
cdr3_nt: TGCGCCAGCAGCCTCCTCGGGACAGGGCATTCGGGCACTGAAGCTTTCTTT; cdr3_aa: CASSLLGTGHSGTEAFF; v_call: TRBV4-1; d_call: TRBD1; j_call: TRBJ1-1; clone_size: -
cdr3_nt: TGTGCCAGCAGCTCGAGACAGGGGGCTCGAACCGGGGAGCTGTTTTTT; cdr3_aa: CASSSRQGARTGELFF; v_call: TRBV7-3; d_call: TRBD1; j_call: TRBJ2-2; clone_size: -
cdr3_nt: TGTGCCAGCTCACCACCCGGGACGGCAAAACTGTTTTTT; cdr3_aa: CASSPPGTAKLFF; v_call: TRBV18; d_call: -; j_call: TRBJ1-4; clone_size: -
cdr3_nt: TGTGCCAGCTCACCAGGGACTAGCGGGAGGAACACCGGGGAGCTGTTTTTT; cdr3_aa: CASSPGTSGRNTGELFF; v_call: TRBV18; d_call: TRBD2; j_call: TRBJ2-2; clone_size: -
cdr3_nt: TGTGCCAGCAGCCGACAGGGACAGGCGAACTATGGCTACACCTTC; cdr3_aa: CASSRQGQANYGYTF; v_call: TRBV11-2; d_call: TRBD1; j_call: TRBJ1-2; clone_size: once
cdr3_nt: TGTGCCAGCAGTTACGGGGGGGCTGAAGCTTTCTTT; cdr3_aa: CASSYGGAEAFF; v_call: TRBV6-6; d_call: -; j_call: TRBJ1-1; clone_size: -
cdr3_nt: TGTGCCAGTAGGGGCACAGGGATTAGCACAGATACGCAGTATTTT; cdr3_aa: CASRGTGISTDTQYF; v_call: TRBV19; d_call: -; j_call: TRBJ2-3; clone_size: -
cdr3_nt: TGTGCCAGCAGCTTGAGGCAGGGTACTGAAAAACTGTTTTTT; cdr3_aa: CASSLRQGTEKLFF; v_call: TRBV5-6; d_call: -; j_call: TRBJ1-4; clone_size: -
cdr3_nt: TGTGCCAGCAGAACCAACACCGGGGAGCTGTTTTTT; cdr3_aa: CASRTNTGELFF; v_call: TRBV6-5; d_call: -; j_call: TRBJ2-2; clone_size: -
cdr3_nt: TGTGCCAGTAGTATAGGGGACACCACAACTAATGAAAAACTGTTTTTT; cdr3_aa: CASSIGDTTTNEKLFF; v_call: TRBV19; d_call: -; j_call: TRBJ1-4; clone_size: -
cdr3_nt: TGTGCCAGCAGTTACGGGAACAATAACTATGGCTACACCTTC; cdr3_aa: CASSYGNNNYGYTF; v_call: TRBV6-6; d_call: -; j_call: TRBJ1-2; clone_size: -
cdr3_nt: TGTGCCAGCAGTACAGGGGGCGCCTATCAGCCCCAGCATTTT; cdr3_aa: CASSTGGAYQPQHF; v_call: TRBV6-1; d_call: TRBD1; j_call: TRBJ1-5; clone_size: -
cdr3_nt: TGTGCCAGCTCCCCGGGGTATGTGGCCTACGAGCAGTACTTC; cdr3_aa: CASSPGYVAYEQYF; v_call: TRBV18; d_call: -; j_call: TRBJ2-7; clone_size: -
cdr3_nt: TGCGCCACCGGGACAGGGGTCCTAAGGAACACCGGGGAGCTGTTTTTT; cdr3_aa: CATGTGVLRNTGELFF; v_call: TRBV10-1; d_call: TRBD1; j_call: TRBJ2-2; clone_size: -
cdr3_nt: TGTGCCAGCAGCTCCCAGGACAGCAATACGCAGTATTTT; cdr3_aa: CASSSQDSNTQYF; v_call: TRBV7-2; d_call: -; j_call: TRBJ2-3; clone_size: once
cdr3_nt: TGTGCCAGCAGTTTACAGGAGGGTCAGCCCCAGCATTTT; cdr3_aa: CASSLQEGQPQHF; v_call: TRBV6-1; d_call: -; j_call: TRBJ1-5; clone_size: once
cdr3_nt: TGCGCCAGCAGCTTGGATCCAGGGGGGTCCTACGAGCAGTACTTC; cdr3_aa: CASSLDPGGSYEQYF; v_call: TRBV5-1; d_call: -; j_call: TRBJ2-7; clone_size: -
cdr3_nt: TGTGCCAGCAGCCCTAGCGGGACCACAGATACGCAGTATTTT; cdr3_aa: CASSPSGTTDTQYF; v_call: TRBV7-9; d_call: TRBD2; j_call: TRBJ2-3; clone_size: -
cdr3_nt: TGTGCCAGCAGCTTAGAAGTCGGACAGGGGTACGAGCAGTACTTC; cdr3_aa: CASSLEVGQGYEQYF; v_call: TRBV7-8; d_call: TRBD1; j_call: TRBJ2-7; clone_size: once
cdr3_nt: TGTGCCAGCAGCTATAAGCGCGTCTCCTACAATGAGCAGTTCTTC; cdr3_aa: CASSYKRVSYNEQFF; v_call: TRBV28; d_call: -; j_call: TRBJ2-1; clone_size: -
cdr3_nt: TGTGCCAGCAGGAGAGACAGGGGCCTACCTATTGGCTACACCTTC; cdr3_aa: CASRRDRGLPIGYTF; v_call: TRBV6-6; d_call: TRBD1; j_call: TRBJ1-2; clone_size: -